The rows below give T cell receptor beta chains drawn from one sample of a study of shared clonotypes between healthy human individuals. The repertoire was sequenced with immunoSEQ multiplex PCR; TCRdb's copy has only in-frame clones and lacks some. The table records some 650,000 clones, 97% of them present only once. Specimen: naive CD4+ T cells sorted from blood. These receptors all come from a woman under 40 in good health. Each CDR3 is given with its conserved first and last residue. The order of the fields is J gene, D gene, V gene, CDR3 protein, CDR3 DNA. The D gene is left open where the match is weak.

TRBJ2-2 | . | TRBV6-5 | CASRVAYTGELFF | TGTGCCAGCAGGGTGGCGTACACCGGGGAGCTGTTTTTT
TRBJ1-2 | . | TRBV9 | CASSVADTYGYTF | TGTGCCAGCAGCGTAGCAGACACCTATGGCTACACCTTC
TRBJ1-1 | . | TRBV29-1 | CSVETVNTEAFF | TGCAGCGTAGAGACAGTAAACACTGAAGCTTTCTTT
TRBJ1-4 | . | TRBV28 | CASRRGSTNEKLFF | TGTGCCAGCAGAAGGGGGAGTACTAATGAAAAACTGTTTTTT
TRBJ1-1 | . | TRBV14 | CASSLSNTEAFF | TGTGCCAGCAGCCTCTCGAACACTGAAGCTTTCTTT
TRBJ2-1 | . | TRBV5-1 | CASSREFGRSHNEQFF | TGCGCCAGCAGTAGGGAGTTCGGGAGATCCCACAATGAGCAGTTCTTC
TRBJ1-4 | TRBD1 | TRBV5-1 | CASSQGQGGEKLFF | TGCGCCAGCAGCCAAGGACAGGGCGGGGAAAAACTGTTTTTT
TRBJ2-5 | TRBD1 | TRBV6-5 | CASSPTGGRETQYF | TGTGCCAGCAGTCCTACAGGGGGTCGAGAGACCCAGTACTTC
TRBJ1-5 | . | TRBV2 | CASSEYRGNQPQHF | TGTGCCAGCAGTGAATACAGGGGCAATCAGCCCCAGCATTTT
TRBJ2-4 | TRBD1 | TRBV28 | CASSLGTAQNIQYF | TGTGCCAGCAGTTTAGGGACAGCCCAAAACATTCAGTACTTC
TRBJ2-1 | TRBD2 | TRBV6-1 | CAGDSGRPYNEQFF | TGTGCCGGCGATAGCGGGAGACCGTACAATGAGCAGTTCTTC
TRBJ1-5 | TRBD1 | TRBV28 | CASSSLDRKGYQPQHF | TGTGCCAGCAGTTCCTTGGACAGGAAAGGCTATCAGCCCCAGCATTTT
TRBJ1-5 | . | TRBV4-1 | CASSQRQGNQPQHF | TGCGCCAGCAGCCAGAGACAGGGCAATCAGCCCCAGCATTTT
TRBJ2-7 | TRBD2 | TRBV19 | CASSPMREVHEQYF | TGTGCCAGTAGTCCTATGCGGGAGGTCCACGAGCAGTACTTC
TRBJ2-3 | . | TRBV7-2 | CASSRRGRTDTQYF | TGTGCCAGCAGTCGGCGGGGACGCACAGATACGCAGTATTTT
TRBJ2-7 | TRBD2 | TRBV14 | CASSLAGVYEQYF | TGTGCCAGCAGCCTAGCGGGAGTTTACGAGCAGTACTTC
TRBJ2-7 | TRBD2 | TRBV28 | CASSYPSGSYEQYF | TGTGCCAGCAGTTACCCTAGCGGATCCTACGAGCAGTACTTC
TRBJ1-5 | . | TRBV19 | CARNRVFCGQPQHF | TGTGCCAGGAACAGGGTATTTTGTGGCCAGCCCCAGCATTTT
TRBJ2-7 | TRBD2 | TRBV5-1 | CASSQTSADSYEQYF | TGCGCCAGCAGCCAGACTAGCGCCGACTCCTACGAGCAGTACTTC
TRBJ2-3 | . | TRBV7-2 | CASSFIESTDTQYF | TGTGCCAGCAGCTTTATCGAAAGCACAGATACGCAGTATTTT
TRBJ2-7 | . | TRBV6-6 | CASNKGGGTGYEQYF | TGTGCCAGCAACAAGGGCGGGGGGACAGGGTACGAGCAGTACTTC
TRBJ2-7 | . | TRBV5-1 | CASSLVAGPISSYEQYF | TGCGCCAGCAGCTTGGTGGCAGGTCCGATAAGCTCCTACGAGCAGTACTTC
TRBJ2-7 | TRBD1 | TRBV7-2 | CASSLAIQGASEQYF | TGTGCCAGCAGCTTAGCGATCCAGGGGGCGAGCGAGCAGTACTTC
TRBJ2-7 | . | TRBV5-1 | CASSLGAGGEQYF | TGCGCCAGCAGCTTGGGAGCCGGCGGGGAGCAGTACTTC
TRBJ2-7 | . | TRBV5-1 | CASSLVSGRAYEQYF | TGCGCCAGCAGCTTGGTCTCGGGACGCGCGTACGAGCAGTACTTC
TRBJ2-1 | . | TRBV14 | CASSQRIVREQFF | TGTGCCAGCAGCCAAAGGATCGTACGTGAGCAGTTCTTC
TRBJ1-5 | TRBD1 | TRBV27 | CASSPSRGQGRGPQHF | TGTGCCAGCAGCCCGAGCCGCGGACAGGGTCGGGGGCCCCAGCATTTT
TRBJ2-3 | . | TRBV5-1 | CASSFPDSPTDTQYF | TGCGCCAGCAGCTTCCCTGATTCCCCCACAGATACGCAGTATTTT